The entry below describes one TCR beta chain. The source of the sample is a study of control samples from healthy donors and cancer patients. Generated by immunoSEQ multiplex PCR, the TCRdb table keeps only in-frame clones and is missing some. Of roughly 370,000 clones detected, around nine tenths appear once; the ten largest clones hold 5% to 7%. This CDR3 region has 14 residues. Germline CDR1 SGHTA, CDR2 FQGNSA. Trimming took 8 bases from V and 2 from J; bases not matched to a gene: 9. The J gene is TRBJ2-7, the V gene TRBV7-2; TRBD2 agrees at 7 bases. Sequencing used PBMCs. The sequence came from a man in his forties or fifties with head and neck cancer. The CDR3 sequence: CASGERGLTYEQYF. CDR3 coding DNA: TGTGCCAGCGGGGAGCGGGGCCTCACCTACGAGCAGTACTTC.